This TCR beta chain was obtained from a study of blood T cell repertoires in COVID-19. At the level of the study: Italy, Spain and the United States were the sources of the convalescent and acute COVID-19 samples. T cells, B-cell-depleted T cells, or PBMCs supplied cDNA or gDNA.

This CDR3 spans 16 amino acids. With V trimmed by 5 bases and J by 4 bases, 10 bases remained unmatched. The germline V gene encodes CDR1 SNHLY and CDR2 FYNNEI. This clone occurred a few times. Study processing details: Estimates of nucleated cell counts were drawn from the amplification of reference gene primers. Sequencing used immunoSEQ multiplex PCR; TCRdb keeps in-frame clones, though not all of them. V, J and clone size are those of that table, while D and trimming were read from the DNA. The sample yields approximately 87,000 clones, roughly 80% seen once. This chain uses TRBV2 with TRBJ1-2, with TRBD1 identical over 10 bases. The source material was peripheral blood. This receptor was identified in a woman older than 75 with acute or convalescent COVID-19. CDR3 region: CASSTTGQGGIYGYTF. In DNA form, the CDR3 reads TGTGCCAGCAGTACCACCGGACAGGGGGGTATCTATGGCTACACCTTC.